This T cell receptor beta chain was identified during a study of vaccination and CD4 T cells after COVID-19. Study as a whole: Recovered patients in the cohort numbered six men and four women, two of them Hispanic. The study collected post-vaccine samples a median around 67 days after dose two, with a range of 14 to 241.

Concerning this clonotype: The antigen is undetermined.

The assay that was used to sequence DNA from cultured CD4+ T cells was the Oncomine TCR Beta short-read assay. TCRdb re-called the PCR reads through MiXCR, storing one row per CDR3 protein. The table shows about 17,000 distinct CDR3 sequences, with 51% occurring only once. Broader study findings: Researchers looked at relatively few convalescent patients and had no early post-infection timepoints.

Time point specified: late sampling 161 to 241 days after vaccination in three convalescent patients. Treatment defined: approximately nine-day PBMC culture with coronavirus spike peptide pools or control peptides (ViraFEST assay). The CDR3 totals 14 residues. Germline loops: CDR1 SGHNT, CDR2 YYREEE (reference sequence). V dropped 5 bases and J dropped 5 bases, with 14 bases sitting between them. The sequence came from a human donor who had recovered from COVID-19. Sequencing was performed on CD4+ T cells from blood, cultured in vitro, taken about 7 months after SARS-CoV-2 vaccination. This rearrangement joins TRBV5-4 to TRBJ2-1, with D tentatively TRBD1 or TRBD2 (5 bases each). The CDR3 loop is CASRPPGTDNEQFF. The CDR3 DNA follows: TGTGCCAGCAGACCACCTGGGACGGACAATGAGCAGTTCTTC.